This T cell receptor (beta chain) is from a study of T cell repertoires in cytomegalovirus infection. Study-wide results and caveats: The ex vivo response was dominated by HLA-C-restricted CMV-specific TCR beta clonotypes.

This clonotype occurred a few times. Its matching antigen is unknown. From the reads, TCRdb called clonotypes with MiXCR, one entry per CDR3 protein. Of approximately 350,000 distinct CDR3 sequences listed, about a third are singletons. CDR3 length equals 17 residues. Germline CDR1 is MDHEN and CDR2 is SYDVKM. The junction had 4 bases not matched to a gene; V was cut back by 1 base and J by 1 base. The sample consisted of cultured PBMCs, taken from culture after CMV antigen stimulation. The chain combines TRBV28 with TRBJ1-1, with 12 positions matching TRBD1. The receptor's source is a human donor in good health (CMV status not recorded). Some clones in this sample may be carry-over from other donors' samples. The CDR3 DNA is TGTGCCAGCAGTTTATTTGGGACAGGGGGCCAGAACACTGAAGCTTTCTTT. Protein sequence: CASSLFGTGGQNTEAFF.